This TCR beta chain was sequenced in a study of blood T cell repertoires in COVID-19. About the research overall: Some COVID-19 samples were acute and others convalescent; all came from the United States, Italy and Spain. Sample material is recorded as cDNA or gDNA derived from T cells, B-cell-depleted T cells, or PBMCs.

The CDR3 length is 16 residues. The junction had 4 bases not matched to a gene; V was cut back by 1 base and J by 5 bases. Germline assignment: CDR1 LGHNA and CDR2 YNFKEQ. As handled by the study authors: From reference gene primer amplification, estimates of nucleated cell counts were derived. Profiling relied on immunoSEQ multiplex PCR, and the TCRdb table lists in-frame clones only, not all of them. V and J calls and clone size come straight from that table; D and trimming were deduced from the DNA. Of about 27,000 clones in the sample, around 83% were seen once. This TCR came from a man aged 65 to 85 with active COVID-19. This chain joins TRBV4-2 and TRBJ1-4; 10 bases map to TRBD1. Sequencing input: peripheral blood. CDR3 residues: CASSQGLGQGNEKLFF. CDR3 in DNA: TGTGCCAGCAGCCAAGGTCTGGGACAGGGGAATGAAAAACTGTTTTTT.